These 18 T cell receptor beta chains share one sample of origin, sequenced in a study of sequential checkpoint blockade in melanoma. Documented treatment: randomized to nivolumab then ipilimumab (arm A) or the reverse (arm B). Generated by immunoSEQ multiplex PCR, the TCRdb table keeps only in-frame clones and is missing some. The repertoire holds 15,000 to 20,000 clones, roughly two thirds seen once, with about 20% in the top ten. Sequenced material: CD8+ T cells sorted from blood (inferred from file names), taken from a patient given nivolumab and ipilimumab in sequence. These receptors all come from a human donor with melanoma.

The V and J genes are TRBV4-1 and TRBJ1-2; D is uncertain. Germline CDR1 and CDR2: MGHRA and YSYEKL. The CDR3 sequence is 16 residues long. V shed 0 bases and J shed 0 bases, with 11 bases lying between them. The CDR3 loop reads CASSQDLGRANYGYTF. DNA for the CDR3: TGCGCCAGCAGCCAAGATCTTGGGAGAGCTAACTATGGCTACACCTTC.

This chain uses TRBV4-1 with TRBJ1-1; 11 nucleotides agree with TRBD1. V lost 4 bases to trimming and J lost 5 bases; unmatched junction nucleotides: 9. The length of the CDR3 is 16 residues. Germline V gene sequence: CDR1 MGHRA, CDR2 YSYEKL. CDR3 bases: TGCGCCAGCAGCCCACCCGCCGGGACAGGGGGAACTGAAGCTTTCTTT. Amino acids: CASSPPAGTGGTEAFF.

There are a few counts of this clone. V is TRBV28 and J is TRBJ1-2, with 7 nucleotides matching TRBD1. Germline CDR1 MDHEN, CDR2 SYDVKM. The V and J ends lost 8 bases and 3 bases, in that order; junction bases with no gene match: 6. The length of the CDR3 is 13 residues. CDR3 nucleotide sequence: TGTGCCAGCGAGGGGGCGTTGGACTATGGCTACACCTTC. It translates to CASEGALDYGYTF.

Concerning this clone itself: Distinct nucleotide sequences in the sample also encode this CDR3. This chain uses TRBV11-2 with TRBJ1-2, with D perhaps matching TRBD1 (5 bases). Germline CDR1 and CDR2: SGHAT and FQNNGV. V lost 1 base, J lost 4 bases, and 16 bases lay in between. The length of the CDR3 is 16 residues. CDR3 nucleotides: TGTGCCAGCAGCTTAGGGAGGGGCAGGTCGATCTATGGCTACACCTTC. The encoded protein is CASSLGRGRSIYGYTF.

The count of this clone is one. V is TRBV6-5 and J is TRBJ1-1; TRBD1 is a possible D gene (5 bases). With 6 bases removed from V and 1 base from J, the gap between germline ends came to 15 bases. From germline, CDR1 is MNHEY and CDR2 SVGAGI. This CDR3 spans 15 amino acids. The CDR3 reads CASRPGVGENTEAFF. CDR3 in DNA: TGTGCCAGCAGACCGGGAGTGGGGGAGAACACTGAAGCTTTCTTT.

CDR3 coding DNA: TGCGCCAGCAGCTTGGGGGACAGTTCCTCCTACGAGCAGTACTTC. Translating it yields CASSLGDSSSYEQYF. V and J are TRBV5-1 and TRBJ2-7; 7 bases align to TRBD1. Germline V gene data show CDR1 as SGHRS and CDR2 as YFSETQ. Trimming at V came to 0 bases and at J to 0 bases, leaving 3 bases not matched to a gene. The CDR3 has 15 amino acids.

This rearrangement joins TRBV28 to TRBJ1-2; weak D call: TRBD1 (5 bases). V was trimmed by 8 bases and J by 2 bases, leaving 15 bases between them. Germline-derived CDR1 and CDR2 are MDHEN and SYDVKM. This CDR3 is 14 amino acids long. The CDR3 DNA is TGTGCCAGCCGAGGAACCGACAGCAACTATGGCTACACCTTC. It encodes CASRGTDSNYGYTF.

By share, this clone ranks as medium-sized (0.01 to 0.1%). The rearrangement joins TRBV9 to TRBJ1-1, with D perhaps matching TRBD1 (5 bases). V was clipped by 0 bases and J by 1 base, with 7 bases between them. The germline V gene encodes CDR1 SGDLS and CDR2 YYNGEE. The CDR3 has 14 amino acids. The CDR3 region has the DNA TGTGCCAGCAGCGTAGAGACAGCGAACACTGAAGCTTTCTTT. It yields the protein CASSVETANTEAFF. Combining the CDR3 with reference TRBV9 and TRBJ1-1 gives the whole variable domain DSGVTQTPKHLITATGQRVTLRCSPRSGDLSVYWYQQSLDQGLQFLIQYYNGEERAKGNILERFSAQQFPDLHSELNLSSLELGDSALYFCASSVETANTEAFFGQGTRLTVV.

The V call is TRBV10-2, the J call TRBJ1-1; D gene uncertain. Per the germline V gene, CDR1 is WSHSY and CDR2 is SAAADI. Trimming stripped 7 bases from V and 4 bases from J, with 13 bases between. The CDR3 is made up of 13 amino acids. DNA for the CDR3: TGCGCCAGCATGGCAGCCGAGGGCACTGAAGCTTTCTTT. Its translation is CASMAAEGTEAFF.

The J gene is TRBJ2-2, the V gene TRBV5-6; weak D call: TRBD2 (6 bases). In germline, CDR1 is SGHDT, CDR2 YYEEEE. The CDR3 covers 16 residues. V was trimmed by 3 bases and J by 5 bases, leaving 17 bases between them. CDR3 in amino acids: CASSSSIWEVTGELFF. In nucleotides, the CDR3 is TGTGCCAGCAGCTCATCCATCTGGGAGGTGACCGGGGAGCTGTTTTTT.

The gene calls are TRBV6-6 and TRBJ2-7, with a possible D match to TRBD2 (5 bases). This CDR3 has 13 amino acids. Germline V gene data show CDR1 as MNHNY and CDR2 as SVGAGI (reference sequence). V lost 3 bases and J lost 4, with 10 bases in between. CDR3: CASSYSGSYEQYF. In DNA form, the CDR3 reads TGTGCCAGCAGTTATTCGGGATCATACGAGCAGTACTTC.

The genes are TRBV7-9 and TRBJ1-1, with 10 bases aligning to TRBD1. Germline V gene data show CDR1 as SEHNR and CDR2 as FQNEAQ (reference sequence). CDR3 length: 16 amino acids. Unmatched junction bases numbered 7, after V lost 5 bases and J lost 1 base. The DNA for the CDR3 is TGTGCCAGCAGCCATCGACAGGGGGCCAGGAACACTGAAGCTTTCTTT. Translated, it gives CASSHRQGARNTEAFF.

The chain combines TRBV7-9 with TRBJ1-5, with a possible D match to TRBD1 (6 bases). The germline V gene encodes CDR1 SEHNR and CDR2 FQNEAQ (reference sequence). The CDR3 length is 11 residues. The V end lost 4 bases, the J end lost 9 bases, and 7 bases lay between the germline ends. Written as DNA, the CDR3 is TGTGCCAGCAGCTCCAGGGGGCCCCAGCATTTT. This translates into CASSSRGPQHF.

The rearrangement joins TRBV27 to TRBJ2-2; possibly TRBD2 for D (7 bases). V lost 2 bases to trimming and J lost 6 bases, with 19 bases between them. Germline V gene sequence: CDR1 MNHEY, CDR2 SMNVEV (reference sequence). The CDR3 is made up of 17 amino acids. CDR3 in DNA: TGTGCCAGCAGTTTAACGGGGGGCCTCAGGGGCCCCGGGGAGCTGTTTTTT. Translation gives CASSLTGGLRGPGELFF.

The chain recombines TRBV4-2 with TRBJ2-5; 7 bases map to TRBD2. V lost 0 bases, J lost 7 bases, and 11 bases stayed unmatched. In germline, CDR1 is LGHNA, CDR2 YNFKEQ. This CDR3 comprises 16 residues. This CDR3 is CASSQDSLSAGVTQYF. CDR3 nucleotides: TGTGCCAGCAGCCAAGATTCTCTAAGCGCGGGGGTGACCCAGTACTTC.

This sequence joins TRBV4-1 and TRBJ1-1; TRBD1 is a possible D gene (5 bases). CDR3 size: 17 residues. Deletions cut 4 bases from V and 1 base from J, with 19 bases between. Germline-derived CDR1 and CDR2 are MGHRA and YSYEKL. This CDR3 is CASSRSPQGLKNTEAFF. The CDR3 DNA reads TGCGCCAGCAGCCGGTCCCCCCAGGGATTAAAGAACACTGAAGCTTTCTTT.

The chain couples TRBV7-9 to TRBJ2-1; a weak D match, TRBD1 (6 bases). V was pared by 10 bases and J by 1 base, with 14 bases between. This CDR3 comprises 14 residues. Germline V gives CDR1 SEHNR, CDR2 FQNEAQ (reference sequence). The CDR3 DNA is TGTGCCACTACCGACAGGTTATCCTACAATGAGCAGTTCTTC. Residues: CATTDRLSYNEQFF.

The chain couples TRBV6-1 to TRBJ1-2; D unresolved. CDR3 length: 13 amino acids. The V end lost 7 bases, the J end lost 8 bases, and 17 bases lay between the germline ends. The V gene's germline CDR1 is MNHNS and CDR2 SASEGT. The CDR3 region has the DNA TGTGCCAGCATCGGGGTAAATAGTTTAGGCTACACCTTC. This sequence encodes CASIGVNSLGYTF.